A single sample is the source of the 18 T cell receptor beta chains below, sequenced in a study of blood T cell repertoires in COVID-19. Method: immunoSEQ multiplex PCR; TCRdb's copy keeps in-frame clones and lacks some. The top ten clones hold roughly 1.3% of a sample with approximately 300,000 clones, about 83% of them seen once. Sequences were obtained from peripheral blood. The receptors shown here come from a woman in her 50s with acute or convalescent COVID-19.

The gene calls are TRBV5-1 and TRBJ2-2; D is possibly TRBD1 (6 bases). Germline lookup yields CDR1 SGHRS and CDR2 YFSETQ. The CDR3 consists of 14 residues. Trimming took off 6 bases at V and 4 bases at J, with 13 bases between the two ends. DNA of the CDR3: TGCGCCAGCATTTCAGGGGCAGGCACCGGGGAGCTGTTTTTT. Translation: CASISGAGTGELFF.

The CDR3 spells CASSSQGQASNQPQHF. The CDR3 region has the DNA TGTGCCAGCAGCTCTCAGGGCCAGGCTAGCAATCAGCCCCAGCATTTT. The V and J genes are TRBV7-2 and TRBJ1-5; weak D call: TRBD1 (5 bases). Germline CDR1 and CDR2: SGHTA and FQGNSA. CDR3 length equals 16 residues. The V and J ends lost 4 bases and 0 bases respectively, with 13 bases between them.

J is TRBJ1-5 and V is TRBV5-3; possibly TRBD1 for D (6 bases). TRBV5-3 is an open reading frame whose function is uncertain. With 8 bases removed from V and 4 bases from J, the gap between germline ends came to 16 bases. The CDR3 extends over 14 amino acids. As DNA, the CDR3 is TGTGCCAGCAACAGAGGGGGAACTAATCAGCCCCAGCATTTT. Translated: CASNRGGTNQPQHF.

V usage is TRBV7-2 and J usage is TRBJ2-1; a possible D gene is TRBD2 (6 bases). Germline CDR1 reads SGHTA; CDR2 reads FQGNSA. This CDR3 region has 16 residues. Between the trimmed V and J ends, which lost 5 bases and 4 bases, there was a span of 18 bases. CDR3 amino acids: CASSRSRAGGYNEQFF. The DNA for the CDR3 is TGTGCCAGCAGCCGTAGCCGAGCGGGTGGTTACAATGAGCAGTTCTTC.

This clone was seen just once. The chain combines TRBV2 with TRBJ2-6, with a weak D call TRBD1 (5 bases). Germline CDR1 is SNHLY and CDR2 is FYNNEI. Trimming cost V 1 base and J 0 bases, with 10 bases left between them. This CDR3 contains 17 residues. The CDR3 bases are TGTGCCAGCAGTGAAGGGACACCGAGCTCTGGGGCCAACGTCCTGACTTTC. This codes for CASSEGTPSSGANVLTF.

This clone was detected only a few times. The rearrangement uses TRBV6-5 and TRBJ2-5; TRBD2 matches at 8 bases. The germline V gene encodes CDR1 MNHEY and CDR2 SVGAGI. CDR3 length equals 16 residues. The V and J ends lost 0 bases and 2 bases, in that order; junction bases with no gene match: 5. As DNA, the CDR3 is TGTGCCAGCAGTTACTCGGCGGGGGGCTTTCAAGAGACCCAGTACTTC. Translating gives CASSYSAGGFQETQYF.

The chain uses TRBV4-2 and TRBJ1-2; D gene ambiguous. V dropped 2 bases and J dropped 4 bases, with 17 bases sitting between them. The CDR3 has 16 residues. Per the germline V gene, CDR1 is LGHNA and CDR2 is YNFKEQ. In DNA, the CDR3 is TGTGCCAGCAGCCAACAGCATCAACAACCGGGCTATGGCTACACCTTC. Translated: CASSQQHQQPGYGYTF.

The chain couples TRBV7-9 to TRBJ2-1; 8 positions agree with TRBD2. The CDR3 contains 15 residues. J gave up 8 bases and V 2 bases, and 8 bases lay outside the gene matches. CDR1 and CDR2 (germline): SEHNR, FQNEAQ (reference sequence). DNA of the CDR3: TGTGCCAGCAGCTTACTGGGACTAGGATCGTATGAGCAGTTCTTC. It is translated as CASSLLGLGSYEQFF.

This chain joins TRBV12-5 and TRBJ2-5; D may be TRBD2 (5 bases). CDR3 length: 13 amino acids. Germline V gene data show CDR1 as LGHNT and CDR2 as FRNRAP. The ends were cut back, 1 base at V and 9 bases at J, with 12 bases in the middle. The CDR3 DNA is TGTGCTAGTGGTTTGGACCCATTCGGGGCCCAGTACTTC. Translated: CASGLDPFGAQYF. Using reference TRBV12-5 and TRBJ2-5 for the parts outside the CDR3, the full variable domain is DARVTQTPRHKVTEMGQEVTMRCQPILGHNTVFWYRQTMMQGLELLAYFRNRAPLDDSGMPKDRFSAEMPDATLATLKIQPSEPRDSAVYFCASGLDPFGAQYFGPGTRLLVL.

This rearrangement joins TRBV10-3 to TRBJ1-1; 10 bases are shared with TRBD1. V dropped 6 bases and J dropped 5; count of bases not matched to a gene: 6. Germline CDR1 is ENHRY and CDR2 is SYGVKD. There are 14 residues in the CDR3. The chain's CDR3 is CAIRTGTGETEAFF. DNA of the CDR3: TGTGCCATCAGGACCGGGACAGGGGAGACTGAAGCTTTCTTT.

V and J are TRBV19 and TRBJ2-1; 8 bases are shared with TRBD2. Germline loops: CDR1 LNHDA, CDR2 SQIVND (reference sequence). The CDR3 spans 15 residues. V was pared by 6 bases and J by 1 base, with 5 bases of the junction left unmatched. CDR3 coding DNA: TGTGCCAGTAGCGTAGCGGGAAAGTCCTACAATGAGCAGTTCTTC. Protein product: CASSVAGKSYNEQFF.

The chain is built from TRBV4-1 and TRBJ2-2; D is perhaps TRBD1 (6 bases). The V end was cut by 1 base, the J end by 5 bases, with 14 bases between. The CDR3 loop spans 16 amino acids. CDR1 and CDR2 (germline): MGHRA, YSYEKL. The CDR3 nucleotides are TGCGCCAGCAGCCAAGTTGGCAGGGGTCTGACCGGGGAGCTGTTTTTT. Its translation is CASSQVGRGLTGELFF.

The chain carries TRBV7-8 and TRBJ1-4; D gene unclear. The germline V gene encodes CDR1 SGHVS and CDR2 FQNEAQ. CDR3 length: 14 amino acids. V was clipped by 3 bases and J by 8 bases, with 13 bases between them. CDR3 sequence reads: CASSLFGLREKLFF. The CDR3 DNA sequence: TGTGCCAGCAGCTTGTTTGGGCTACGGGAAAAACTGTTTTTT.

The J gene is TRBJ2-5, the V gene TRBV15; D uncertain. CDR3 size: 15 residues. The V end was cut by 0 bases, the J end by 1 base, with 9 bases between. The V gene's germline CDR1 is LNHNV and CDR2 YYDKDF (reference sequence). The CDR3, as DNA: TGTGCCACCAGCAGAGATCTTGGCTTCCAAGAGACCCAGTACTTC. This gives the protein CATSRDLGFQETQYF.

The V call is TRBV12-3 or TRBV12-4, the J call TRBJ2-2; D remains ambiguous. The CDR3 totals 11 residues. Trimming took 7 bases from V and 7 from J, leaving 7 bases between them. The DNA of the CDR3 is TGTGCCAGCACCCTCTACGGGGAGCTGTTTTTT. Its translation is CASTLYGELFF.

V and J are TRBV6-2 or TRBV6-3 and TRBJ2-7; a weak D match, TRBD1 (6 bases). Germline CDR1 MNHEY, CDR2 SVGEGT. This CDR3 contains 16 residues. V was clipped by 4 bases and J by 1 base, with 17 bases between them. CDR3 residues: CASSSPRTAPSYEQYV. CDR3 in DNA: TGTGCCAGCAGTTCCCCGAGGACAGCACCATCCTACGAGCAGTACGTC.

J is TRBJ2-7 and V is TRBV7-2, with 10 bases fitting TRBD1. The V and J ends lost 4 bases and 0 bases, in that order; junction bases with no gene match: 9. The CDR3 is made up of 17 amino acids. Germline V gene data show CDR1 as SGHTA and CDR2 as FQGNSA. In nucleotides, the CDR3 is TGTGCCAGCAGCTCTCGGGGGGGACAGGGGCTCTCCTACGAGCAGTACTTC. Protein product: CASSSRGGQGLSYEQYF.

The chain couples TRBV4-2 to TRBJ2-3, with 11 bases matching TRBD2. The length of the CDR3 is 17 residues. V shed 6 bases and J 0 bases; nucleotides not matched to a gene: 8. Germline-derived CDR1 and CDR2 are LGHNA and YNFKEQ. CDR3 protein: CASSRIAGGTSTDTQYF. For the CDR3, the DNA is TGTGCCAGCAGTAGGATAGCGGGAGGGACTAGCACAGATACGCAGTATTTT.